This T cell receptor beta chain stems from a study of T cells in lung cancer brain metastases. Turning to this clone: What it binds is not known.

The J segment lost 5 bases and the V segment lost 4 bases, leaving 11 bases of the junction unmatched. The CDR3 contains 16 residues. CDR1 is MNHNS and CDR2 is SASEGT in the germline V gene. The study, taken as a whole, reports: Brain metastases had fewer unique productive clones than primaries (median 1540 versus 4551).

Tumor areas were macrodissected from roughly five deparaffinized, unstained approximately 9.4 um sections guided by marked H&E slides. TCRdb keeps only in-frame clones here, not all; method: immunoSEQ multiplex PCR. The repertoire includes roughly 5,000 clones, 70% to 90% of them detected once, and 9% to 9.5% sits in the top ten. The sequence came from a woman between 50 and 59 years old with non-small cell lung cancer that had spread to the brain. Sequencing was carried out using tumor tissue from a brain metastasis. The chain couples TRBV6-1 to TRBJ1-3, with 7 bases identical to TRBD1. CDR3 DNA sequence: TGTGCCAGCAGTGCACGGGAGGGGGCAGCGAGAAACACCATATATTTT. Protein product: CASSAREGAARNTIYF.